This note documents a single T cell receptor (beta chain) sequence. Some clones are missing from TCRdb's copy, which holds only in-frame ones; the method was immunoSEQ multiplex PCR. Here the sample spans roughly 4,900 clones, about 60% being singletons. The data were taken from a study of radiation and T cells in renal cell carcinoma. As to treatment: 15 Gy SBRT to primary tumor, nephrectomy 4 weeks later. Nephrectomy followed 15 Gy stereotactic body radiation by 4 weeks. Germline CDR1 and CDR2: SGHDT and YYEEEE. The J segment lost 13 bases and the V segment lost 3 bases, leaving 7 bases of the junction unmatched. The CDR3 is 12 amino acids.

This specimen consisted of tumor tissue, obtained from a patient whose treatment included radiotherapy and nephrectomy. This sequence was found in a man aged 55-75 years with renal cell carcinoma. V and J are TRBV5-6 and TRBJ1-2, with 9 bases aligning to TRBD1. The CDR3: CASSYIQGAGTF. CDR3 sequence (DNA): TGTGCCAGCAGCTATATACAGGGGGCGGGCACCTTC.